These T cell receptor beta chains were read from a single sample in a study of shared clonotypes between healthy human individuals. The data were produced by immunoSEQ multiplex PCR, yet TCRdb's version contains in-frame clones alone and is incomplete. The profile shows a few million clones, 93% of them singletons. The sequenced material came from naive CD4+ T cells from PBMCs. These receptors all stem from a man younger than 30 in good health. Some clones in this sample may be carry-over from other donors' samples. The CDR3 runs from the conserved cysteine through the conserved F or W. The D gene is left open where the match is weak. Size tells how often a clone was seen (once, few, many) or the class of an expanded clone, and some rows leave it out.

v_gene	abundance	d_gene	j_gene	CDR3aa	CDR3nt
TRBV5-1	.	.	TRBJ2-3	CASSLGQLVDTQYF	TGCGCCAGCAGCTTGGGACAGTTGGTAGATACGCAGTATTTT
TRBV9	.	.	TRBJ1-4	CASSARGRVNEKLFF	TGTGCCAGCAGCGCCCGGGGGCGAGTTAATGAAAAACTGTTTTTT
TRBV6-1	few	.	TRBJ1-1	CASSEPYTEAFF	TGTGCCAGCAGTGAACCCTACACTGAAGCTTTCTTT
TRBV28	few	.	TRBJ1-1	CASTYMVQNTEAFF	TGTGCCAGCACCTACATGGTACAAAACACTGAAGCTTTCTTT
TRBV5-4	.	TRBD2	TRBJ2-1	CASRAGGAYNEQFF	TGTGCCAGCAGAGCGGGAGGGGCCTACAATGAGCAGTTCTTC
TRBV27	.	TRBD2	TRBJ2-7	CASSAMGTSGTYEQYF	TGTGCCAGCAGTGCGATGGGGACTAGCGGGACGTACGAGCAGTACTTC
TRBV29-1	.	.	TRBJ2-7	CSATQNRDTYEQYF	TGCAGCGCAACCCAGAATCGAGATACCTACGAGCAGTACTTC
TRBV27	.	.	TRBJ1-5	CASSFRQDSNQPQHF	TGTGCCAGCAGTTTTAGACAGGATAGCAATCAGCCCCAGCATTTT
TRBV2	once	TRBD1	TRBJ1-1	CASTRDRGLSTEAFF	TGTGCCAGCACGCGGGACAGAGGATTGAGCACTGAAGCTTTCTTT
TRBV5-1	once	.	TRBJ2-5	CASSSVSREETQYF	TGCGCCAGCAGCTCCGTGTCTAGAGAAGAGACCCAGTACTTC
TRBV2	.	.	TRBJ2-1	CASSESDTYNEQFF	TGTGCCAGCAGTGAGAGCGACACCTACAATGAGCAGTTCTTC
TRBV7-2	once	.	TRBJ2-1	CASSLVIDNEQFF	TGTGCCAGCAGCTTAGTAATAGACAATGAGCAGTTCTTC
TRBV10-3	.	TRBD1	TRBJ2-7	CAISESGTGGGSSSEQYF	TGTGCCATCAGTGAGTCGGGGACAGGGGGCGGCTCCTCTAGCGAGCAGTACTTC
TRBV11-3	.	TRBD2	TRBJ2-1	CASSPAALAGPENEQFF	TGTGCCAGCTCCCCCGCGGCGCTAGCGGGTCCGGAGAATGAGCAGTTCTTC
TRBV6-6	.	TRBD1	TRBJ1-2	CASRQDRGYYGYTF	TGTGCCAGCAGGCAGGACAGGGGCTACTATGGCTACACCTTC
TRBV25-1	.	.	TRBJ2-1	CASSEYPGLFDEQFF	TGTGCCAGCAGTGAATACCCGGGACTTTTCGATGAGCAGTTCTTC
TRBV28	few	TRBD1	TRBJ2-7	CASSLSGQGHEQYF	TGTGCCAGCAGTTTATCCGGACAGGGGCACGAGCAGTACTTC
TRBV29-1	.	.	TRBJ1-2	CSLSTGPSTNYGYTF	TGCAGCCTTTCGACAGGTCCTTCAACTAACTATGGCTACACCTTC
TRBV27	.	TRBD1	TRBJ2-7	CASSGRQGRFYEQYF	TGTGCCAGCAGTGGCCGACAGGGACGGTTCTACGAGCAGTACTTC
TRBV11-2	once	TRBD2	TRBJ2-7	CASSFSSGRYEQYF	TGTGCCAGCAGCTTCTCTAGCGGGAGGTACGAGCAGTACTTC
TRBV5-4	.	.	TRBJ1-2	CASSGGRSLNYGYTF	TGTGCCAGCAGCGGCGGTCGGTCCCTTAACTATGGCTACACCTTC
TRBV7-2	.	.	TRBJ2-3	CASSLADPTVYTDTQYF	TGTGCCAGCAGCTTAGCGGACCCAACCGTCTACACAGATACGCAGTATTTT
TRBV18	.	TRBD1	TRBJ2-1	CASSQALTGVMIHEQFF	TGTGCCAGCTCACAAGCACTGACAGGGGTGATGATCCATGAGCAGTTCTTC
TRBV27	.	.	TRBJ1-1	CASSWGAGVVTEAFF	TGTGCCAGCAGTTGGGGGGCGGGTGTCGTCACTGAAGCTTTCTTT
TRBV11-2	.	.	TRBJ2-1	CASSLLFSRSYNEQFF	TGTGCCAGCAGCTTATTATTTAGCAGGTCCTACAATGAGCAGTTCTTC
TRBV29-1	.	.	TRBJ2-7	CSVGTQPYEQYF	TGCAGCGTTGGGACACAACCCTACGAGCAGTACTTC
TRBV10-3	.	TRBD1	TRBJ2-2	CAIRDRGDTGELFF	TGTGCCATACGCGACAGGGGCGACACCGGGGAGCTGTTTTTT
TRBV7-2	.	TRBD2	TRBJ2-1	CASSTTSGNRWGNNEQFF	TGTGCCAGCAGCACGACTAGCGGGAACAGGTGGGGCAACAATGAGCAGTTCTTC
TRBV28	.	TRBD1	TRBJ2-7	CASSGTGIRYEQYF	TGTGCCAGCAGTGGGACAGGGATTCGCTACGAGCAGTACTTC
TRBV5-6	.	TRBD2	TRBJ2-7	CASSLVQHAPAGGYEQYF	TGTGCCAGCAGCTTGGTTCAGCACGCTCCGGCGGGGGGCTACGAGCAGTACTTC
TRBV10-3	.	TRBD2	TRBJ2-5	CAISESPGTSGTQKWETQYF	TGTGCCATCAGTGAGTCTCCCGGGACTAGCGGGACCCAAAAGTGGGAGACCCAGTACTTC
TRBV19	few	.	TRBJ2-3	CASSPRGPDTQYF	TGTGCCAGTAGTCCACGGGGACCAGATACGCAGTATTTT
TRBV20-1	.	.	TRBJ2-1	CSARAPNEQFF	TGCAGTGCTAGAGCTCCCAATGAGCAGTTCTTC
TRBV2	once	TRBD1	TRBJ2-5	CASSERGPTGETQYF	TGTGCCAGCAGTGAAAGGGGGCCGACGGGAGAGACCCAGTACTTC
TRBV11-3	.	TRBD2	TRBJ2-2	CASRHSGRRGTGELFF	TGTGCCAGCAGACATAGCGGGAGAAGGGGCACCGGGGAGCTGTTTTTT
TRBV28	.	TRBD1	TRBJ1-3	CASSLGRQGYSGNTIYF	TGTGCCAGCAGTTTAGGCCGACAGGGGTACTCTGGAAACACCATATATTTT
TRBV7-2	.	TRBD2	TRBJ2-5	CASSLGVSGRDGETQYF	TGTGCCAGCAGCTTAGGGGTCAGCGGGAGAGACGGAGAGACCCAGTACTTC
TRBV5-1	.	.	TRBJ2-7	CASSLRTGYEQYF	TGCGCCAGCAGCCTGAGAACGGGTTACGAGCAGTACTTC
TRBV10-3	.	.	TRBJ2-3	CAIRSEGTDTQYF	TGTGCCATCAGGTCCGAAGGAACAGATACGCAGTATTTT
TRBV2	.	.	TRBJ2-3	CASRSRARTFTDTQYF	TGTGCCAGCAGATCCCGGGCCAGAACTTTCACAGATACGCAGTATTTT
TRBV5-1	.	.	TRBJ1-1	CASSSGVGGMGEAFF	TGCGCCAGCAGCTCAGGGGTAGGAGGGATGGGTGAAGCTTTCTTT
TRBV9	.	TRBD1	TRBJ1-2	CASSLDRAFGGYTF	TGTGCCAGCAGCTTGGACAGGGCCTTCGGGGGCTACACCTTC
TRBV6-5	.	TRBD1	TRBJ1-1	CASSLGTVKNTEAFF	TGTGCCAGCAGTTTAGGGACAGTTAAGAACACTGAAGCTTTCTTT
TRBV28	few	TRBD1	TRBJ1-1	CASSPTGQYTEAFF	TGTGCCAGCAGTCCGACGGGACAGTACACTGAAGCTTTCTTT
TRBV30	.	.	TRBJ2-1	CAWSGSGHPSYNEQFF	TGTGCCTGGAGTGGGTCCGGACACCCTAGCTACAATGAGCAGTTCTTC
TRBV14	.	TRBD1	TRBJ2-1	CASSHRQGVSYNEQFF	TGTGCCAGCAGCCACAGACAGGGGGTTTCCTACAATGAGCAGTTCTTC
TRBV27	.	.	TRBJ1-1	CASSLSFSGAEAFF	TGTGCCAGCAGTTTATCGTTTAGCGGCGCTGAAGCTTTCTTT
TRBV7-8	.	.	TRBJ1-3	CASSLPGGNTIYF	TGTGCCAGCAGCTTACCCGGCGGAAACACCATATATTTT
TRBV28	.	.	TRBJ1-5	CASSLLGAWRPQHF	TGTGCCAGCAGTTTGTTAGGGGCTTGGCGGCCCCAGCATTTT
TRBV9	.	TRBD2	TRBJ2-5	CASSRALNPSGSLQETQYF	TGTGCCAGCAGCAGGGCCCTGAATCCTAGCGGGAGCCTCCAAGAGACCCAGTACTTC
TRBV11-3	.	.	TRBJ2-7	CASSLEGSDEQYF	TGTGCCAGCAGCTTAGAAGGTAGCGACGAGCAGTACTTC
TRBV5-1	.	TRBD1	TRBJ1-1	CASSLGQGAPLNTEAFF	TGCGCCAGCAGCTTAGGACAGGGGGCGCCGTTGAACACTGAAGCTTTCTTT
TRBV2	.	TRBD1	TRBJ1-2	CASSALRQGAIYGYTF	TGTGCCAGCAGTGCACTAAGACAGGGGGCGATTTATGGCTACACCTTC
TRBV28	.	.	TRBJ1-6	CATEPGTTSSYNSPLHF	TGTGCCACCGAACCCGGGACGACGAGCTCCTATAATTCACCCCTCCACTTT
TRBV19	.	TRBD1	TRBJ1-2	CASNRPGTEDYGYTF	TGTGCCAGTAACAGACCCGGGACAGAAGACTATGGCTACACCTTC
TRBV6-6	.	TRBD1	TRBJ1-3	CASSPPGQGGRNTIYF	TGTGCCAGCAGCCCCCCCGGACAGGGTGGTAGAAACACCATATATTTT
TRBV7-2	.	TRBD2	TRBJ2-4	CASSSGLGRNIQYF	TGTGCCAGCAGCTCCGGACTAGGGAGGAACATTCAGTACTTC
TRBV7-8	.	TRBD1	TRBJ1-1	CASSLPRWDSQGRGKTEAFF	TGTGCCAGCAGCTTACCTCGATGGGATTCACAGGGGCGGGGGAAGACTGAAGCTTTCTTT